A selection of T cell receptor beta chains follows, all from one sample in a study of OX40 agonist ivuxolimab in advanced cancers. Clones were sequenced by immunoSEQ multiplex PCR, and TCRdb holds only the in-frame ones, with some missing. The sample has 100,000 or so clones; 90% are singletons. Sequences were derived from CD4+ or CD8+ T cells sorted from blood, sampled in a trial of the OX40 agonist ivuxolimab. The receptors were sampled from an adult with an advanced solid tumor such as melanoma, head and neck, liver or kidney cancer. The CDR3 runs from the conserved cysteine through the conserved F or W. The D gene is left open where the match is weak. Part of the rows lack a size; the others show once, few, many or a class for expanded clones.

TRBD2,TRBJ2-1,-,TRBV7-9,TGTGCCAGCAGCCCAGCGGGAGGAGTGAGCAATGAGCAGTTCTTC,CASSPAGGVSNEQFF
TRBD1,TRBJ2-5,-,TRBV7-2,TGTGCCAGCAGCTTAGATCCAGGGGGCTATGAGACCCAGTACTTC,CASSLDPGGYETQYF
-,TRBJ2-1,-,TRBV5-1,TGCGCCAGCAGGTTGGGAACGGCCTCCTACAATGAGCAGTTCTTC,CASRLGTASYNEQFF
TRBD1,TRBJ2-1,few,TRBV19,TGTGCCAGTAGTACTACAATCCCGGGACAGGGATACAATGAGCAGTTCTTC,CASSTTIPGQGYNEQFF
TRBD1,TRBJ1-4,-,TRBV10-2,TGCGCCAGCAGTGGGGACAGGGTCGAAAAACTGTTTTTT,CASSGDRVEKLFF
-,TRBJ1-2,-,TRBV28,TGTGCCAGCAGGGGCGGGAGAGCTAACTATGGCTACACCTTC,CASRGGRANYGYTF
-,TRBJ2-6,once,TRBV4-2,TGTGCCAGCAGCCAAGGAGGGGGGAAGGGGGCCAACGTCCTGACTTTC,CASSQGGGKGANVLTF
-,TRBJ1-1,-,TRBV29-1,TGCAGCGCGACATCTAACACTGAAGCTTTCTTT,CSATSNTEAFF
-,TRBJ2-7,-,TRBV4-1,TGCGCCAGCAGCCAAGACCGCAGTTTTATCTACGAGCAGTACTTC,CASSQDRSFIYEQYF
-,TRBJ2-3,-,TRBV21-1,TGTGCCAGCAGCAAAGGCAGAGGTGATGGGGTTTCAGATACGCAGTATTTT,CASSKGRGDGVSDTQYF
-,TRBJ2-3,-,TRBV7-3,TGTGCCAGCAGCTCCAACCGAGGAGATACGCAGTATTTT,CASSSNRGDTQYF
TRBD1,TRBJ2-7,-,TRBV7-2,TGTGCCAGCAGCCCCGGGACAGGGGGCTACGAGCAGTACTTC,CASSPGTGGYEQYF
-,TRBJ2-1,-,TRBV7-3,TGTGCCAGCAGCTTAAACTCTGGGGGAAATGAGCAGTTCTTC,CASSLNSGGNEQFF
TRBD2,TRBJ2-5,-,TRBV30,TGTGCCTGGAGTGTAACTAGCGTGAAAGAGACCCAGTACTTC,CAWSVTSVKETQYF
TRBD2,TRBJ2-1,-,TRBV7-3,TGTGCCAGCAGCTTTAGCGGGAGGGCCAATGAGCAGTTCTTC,CASSFSGRANEQFF
TRBD1,TRBJ1-4,-,TRBV5-1,TGCGCCAGCAGCGAACAGGGGGGAAATGAAAAACTGTTTTTT,CASSEQGGNEKLFF
TRBD2,TRBJ2-7,-,TRBV27,TGTGCCAGCAGCGAGCCGGGACTAGCGGTATACGAGCAGTACTTC,CASSEPGLAVYEQYF
TRBD2,TRBJ2-1,once,TRBV7-9,TGTGCCAGCAGCTTAGCGGGGAGGGGAGGTGAGCAGTTCTTC,CASSLAGRGGEQFF
-,TRBJ2-7,-,TRBV11-2,TGTGCCAGCAGCTTAGTAGTGGGCGTTTACGAGCAGTACTTC,CASSLVVGVYEQYF
TRBD2,TRBJ2-1,-,TRBV25-1,TGTGCCAGCGGTAGCGGGAGCTGGTACAATGAGCAGTTCTTC,CASGSGSWYNEQFF
-,TRBJ2-5,-,TRBV5-1,TGCGCCAGCAGCACCCTCGGGGGGCAGAGGGAGACCCAGTACTTC,CASSTLGGQRETQYF
TRBD2,TRBJ2-1,-,TRBV9,TGTGCCAGCAGCGTACTAGCGGGAAATGAGCAGTTCTTC,CASSVLAGNEQFF
-,TRBJ2-3,-,TRBV18,TGTGCCAGCTCACCAAGTGTAGTTGCCACAGATACGCAGTATTTT,CASSPSVVATDTQYF
-,TRBJ2-2,-,TRBV7-2,TGTGCCAGCAGCTTAGCGCTGGAGGCCGGGGAGCTGTTTTTT,CASSLALEAGELFF
-,TRBJ1-5,-,TRBV19,TGTGCCAGTAGTATAGATTTTGAGTTCAATCAGCCCCAGCATTTT,CASSIDFEFNQPQHF
-,TRBJ2-6,-,TRBV2,TGTGCCAGCAGTGTGCGGGTAGGGGCCAACGTCCTGACTTTC,CASSVRVGANVLTF
-,TRBJ1-2,-,TRBV28,TGTGCCAGCAGCCTAACCTCCCCTGGCCGGGACTATGGCTACACCTTC,CASSLTSPGRDYGYTF
-,TRBJ2-3,-,TRBV7-2,TGTGCCAGCAGCTTCTACAAGACAGGCTCAAGCACAGATACGCAGTATTTT,CASSFYKTGSSTDTQYF
TRBD2,TRBJ2-7,once,TRBV7-2,TGTGCCAGCAGCCAGACTAGCGGCCCCTACGAGCAGTACTTC,CASSQTSGPYEQYF
-,TRBJ2-1,-,TRBV18,TGTGCCAGCTCAAACGGGCTAGCAACGAATGAGCAGTTCTTC,CASSNGLATNEQFF
-,TRBJ2-1,-,TRBV5-6,TGTGCCAGCAGCTTGGAAGGACCCCATGACAATGAGCAGTTCTTC,CASSLEGPHDNEQFF
TRBD1,TRBJ1-5,-,TRBV6-1,TGTGCCAGCCTGGACAGGGGGTATAGCAATCAGCCCCAGCATTTT,CASLDRGYSNQPQHF
TRBD2,TRBJ2-3,-,TRBV2,TGTGCCAGCAGTGAGGGACTAGCGGGAGGGCGTACGCAGTATTTT,CASSEGLAGGRTQYF
-,TRBJ2-7,-,TRBV28,TGTGCCAGCAGTTCCCCAGGCAGGGGCCTTGGCGAGCAGTACTTC,CASSSPGRGLGEQYF
TRBD1,TRBJ1-1,-,TRBV5-1,TGCGCCAGCAGCTCAGGGGGCGCGGGGAACACTGAAGCTTTCTTT,CASSSGGAGNTEAFF
TRBD1,TRBJ1-1,-,TRBV5-6,TGTGCCAGCAGCGGGCTAGGGGACAGGGGCACTGAAGCTTTCTTT,CASSGLGDRGTEAFF
TRBD2,TRBJ2-1,-,TRBV7-6,TGTGCCAGCACCGGGGGGAATGAGCAGTTCTTC,CASTGGNEQFF
-,TRBJ2-3,-,TRBV5-4,TGTGCCAGCAGAGGTGGAAACACAGATACGCAGTATTTT,CASRGGNTDTQYF
-,TRBJ1-4,-,TRBV28,TGTGCCAGCAGTAACACTGAAAAACTGTTTTTT,CASSNTEKLFF
TRBD2,TRBJ2-3,-,TRBV5-6,TGTGCCAGCAGCCGCAGAACTAGCGGCACAGATACGCAGTATTTT,CASSRRTSGTDTQYF
TRBD2,TRBJ2-1,-,TRBV19,TGTGCCAGTAGTTCCCGACTAGCGGGAGTATCCTACAATGAGCAGTTCTTC,CASSSRLAGVSYNEQFF
-,TRBJ1-3,-,TRBV7-8,TGTGCCAGCAGCCCGCGCGGGGCATTAGGAAACACCATATATTTT,CASSPRGALGNTIYF
-,TRBJ2-2,-,TRBV18,TGTGCCAGCTCACCATGGGGGATGGACACCGGGGAGCTGTTTTTT,CASSPWGMDTGELFF
TRBD2,TRBJ2-3,once,TRBV6-6,TGTGCCAGCACACCTAGCGGGAGAACGGCAGATACGCAGTATTTT,CASTPSGRTADTQYF
TRBD2,TRBJ2-1,-,TRBV6-5,TGTGCCAGCAGCCCGACTAGCGGGAGGGTTCATGAGCAGTTCTTC,CASSPTSGRVHEQFF
TRBD1,TRBJ1-2,-,TRBV5-4,TGTGCCAGCAGCATGGACAGGGGAGGTGGCTACACCTTC,CASSMDRGGGYTF
TRBD2,TRBJ2-1,-,TRBV4-2,TGTGCCAGCAGCCAAGATCCCGCTAGCGGAAATGAGCAGTTCTTC,CASSQDPASGNEQFF
TRBD2,TRBJ2-2,-,TRBV18,TGTGCCAGCTCATGGACTAGCGGGATCACCGGGGAGCTGTTTTTT,CASSWTSGITGELFF
TRBD1,TRBJ2-6,-,TRBV9,TGTGCCAGCAGCGGCACAGGGGCTAGTGGGGCCAACGTCCTGACTTTC,CASSGTGASGANVLTF
TRBD2,TRBJ2-2,-,TRBV19,TGTGCCAGTAGTAATGGACTAGCGGCGTGGAGCGGGGAGCTGTTTTTT,CASSNGLAAWSGELFF
-,TRBJ1-5,-,TRBV28,TGTGCCAGCAGTTACAAGACCCTAAATCAGCCCCAGCATTTT,CASSYKTLNQPQHF
-,TRBJ1-4,-,TRBV11-2,TGTGCCAGCAGCTTACGACGGCAAACTAATGAAAAACTGTTTTTT,CASSLRRQTNEKLFF
TRBD2,TRBJ2-7,once,TRBV7-2,TGTGCCAGCAGCTCGAGAGGACTAGCGGGAGATCAATACGAGCAGTACTTC,CASSSRGLAGDQYEQYF
TRBD1,TRBJ2-3,-,TRBV6-1,TGTGCCAGCAGTGCTTCTAGGACAGGGATCCTAGATACGCAGTATTTT,CASSASRTGILDTQYF
-,TRBJ2-7,-,TRBV2,TGTGCCAGCAGTGAATGGGCTCGGGACTACGAGCAGTACTTC,CASSEWARDYEQYF
TRBD1,TRBJ1-4,-,TRBV2,TGTGCCAGCAGCGAGGAGGGGACAGGGGCCCAATTTCTGTTTTTT,CASSEEGTGAQFLFF
-,TRBJ2-7,-,TRBV23-1,TGCGCCAGCAGTTCCGCTTCCCGCTACGAGCAGTACTTC,CASSSASRYEQYF
-,TRBJ2-7,few,TRBV30,TGTGCCTGGAGTTCCCCCTACGAGCAGTACTTC,CAWSSPYEQYF